The 27 T cell receptor beta chains below come from one sample, sequenced in a study of blood T cell repertoires in COVID-19. The protocol was immunoSEQ multiplex PCR, while the TCRdb copy is restricted to in-frame clones and leaves out a portion. Of approximately 400,000 clones in the sample, roughly four fifths were seen once. The sample taken for sequencing was PBMCs or T cells enriched from blood (not recorded which). These receptors all stem from a woman aged 45 to 65 who had recovered from COVID-19.

The chain is built from TRBV14 and TRBJ2-1; a possible D gene is TRBD1 (5 bases). Germline lookup yields CDR1 SGHDN and CDR2 FVKESK. The CDR3 runs to 17 residues. The V end lost 0 bases, the J end lost 4 bases, and 16 bases lay between the germline ends. The CDR3 protein is CASSQDNRLVRYNEQFF. DNA for the CDR3: TGTGCCAGCAGCCAAGATAACAGGCTCGTGCGTTACAATGAGCAGTTCTTC. Together with reference TRBV14 and TRBJ2-1, the CDR3 gives the full variable domain: EAGVTQFPSHSVIEKGQTVTLRCDPISGHDNLYWYRRVMGKEIKFLLHFVKESKQDESGMPNNRFLAERTGGTYSTLKVQPAELEDSGVYFCASSQDNRLVRYNEQFFGPGTRLTVL.

This clone was observed a handful of times. The rearrangement uses TRBV27 and TRBJ1-1; no firm D call. CDR1 and CDR2 from the germline V gene are MNHEY and SMNVEV (reference sequence). This CDR3 has 13 amino acids. The ends were cut back, 4 bases at V and 6 bases at J, with 12 bases in the middle. The CDR3 DNA follows: TGTGCCAGCAGTTCCCCACGAGCCGCTGAAGCTTTCTTT. Its translation is CASSSPRAAEAFF.

This chain joins TRBV5-6 and TRBJ2-7; D is perhaps TRBD1 (6 bases). This CDR3 is built from 16 residues. V dropped 4 bases and J dropped 1 base, with 18 bases sitting between them. Looked up from germline, CDR1 is SGHDT and CDR2 is YYEEEE. The CDR3 DNA sequence: TGTGCCAGCAGCACCGCCCCGGGACACATGTCCTACGAGCAGTACTTC. This translates into CASSTAPGHMSYEQYF.

The chain uses TRBV18 and TRBJ1-1, with a weak D call TRBD1 (6 bases). Germline V gives CDR1 KGHSH, CDR2 LQKENI. Between the trimmed V and J ends, which lost 3 bases and 3 bases, there was a span of 14 bases. The CDR3 consists of 15 residues. The CDR3 reads CASSPAKGGDTEAFF. CDR3 coding DNA: TGTGCCAGCTCACCTGCAAAGGGGGGGGACACTGAAGCTTTCTTT.

Only a few counts were recorded for this clone. The V call is TRBV2, the J call TRBJ1-6; no clear D gene. Deletions cut 2 bases from V and 10 bases from J, with 18 bases between. CDR1 is SNHLY and CDR2 is FYNNEI in the germline V gene. The CDR3 is 16 residues long. The CDR3 sequence: CASSESGAKVQSPLHF. The DNA of the CDR3 is TGTGCCAGCAGTGAAAGCGGCGCAAAGGTACAGTCACCCCTCCACTTT.

This clone was recorded only once. This chain joins TRBV6-5 and TRBJ2-5; no reliable D call. The V gene's germline CDR1 is MNHEY and CDR2 SVGAGI. CDR3 length equals 11 residues. Trimming cost V 4 bases and J 5 bases, with 5 bases left between them. CDR3 bases: TGTGCCAGCAGTTTCCGGGAGACCCAGTACTTC. It yields the protein CASSFRETQYF.

The chain uses TRBV18 and TRBJ1-1, with D maybe TRBD1 (5 bases). Between the trimmed V and J ends, which lost 3 bases and 0 bases, there was a span of 11 bases. CDR1 and CDR2 from the germline V gene are KGHSH and LQKENI. The CDR3 contains 15 residues. This CDR3 reads CASSPAGGLNTEAFF. CDR3 sequence (DNA): TGTGCCAGCTCACCTGCCGGGGGATTGAACACTGAAGCTTTCTTT. Variable domain in full (rest from reference TRBV18 and TRBJ1-1): NAGVMQNPRHLVRRRGQEARLRCSPMKGHSHVYWYRQLPEEGLKFMVYLQKENIIDESGMPKERFSAEFPKEGPSILRIQQVVRGDSAAYFCASSPAGGLNTEAFFGQGTRLTVV.

About this clone itself: The same CDR3 can be traced to other DNA sequences in this sample. The chain joins TRBV11-3 to TRBJ1-1, with D possibly TRBD1 on 5 matching bases. The CDR3 has 11 residues. Germline V gene data show CDR1 as SGHNT and CDR2 as YENEEA. Trimming left V 2 bases short and J 8 bases short, with 6 bases between. The CDR3 is CASSLRGEAFF. CDR3 sequence (DNA): TGTGCCAGCAGCTTACGGGGGGAAGCTTTCTTT.

The genes are TRBV7-9 and TRBJ1-5, with D perhaps TRBD1 (5 bases). CDR1 is SEHNR, CDR2 FQNEAQ, per germline (reference sequence). CDR3 length: 15 amino acids. V lost 0 bases and J lost 4, with 10 bases in between. CDR3 bases: TGTGCCAGCAGCTTAGCAGGGGCTGCGAATCAGCCCCAGCATTTT. Residues: CASSLAGAANQPQHF.

The gene calls are TRBV10-1 and TRBJ2-5, with D perhaps TRBD1 (5 bases). In germline, CDR1 is WNHNN, CDR2 SYGVQD (reference sequence). The CDR3 length is 20 residues. V was shortened by 2 bases and J by 1 base, with 26 bases between the two germline ends. For the CDR3, the DNA is TGCGCCAGCAGTGAGGAAAGGGGTCATAGCCGGCAGGGTGGCCAAGAGACCCAGTACTTC. This translates into CASSEERGHSRQGGQETQYF.

The V gene is TRBV7-9, the J gene TRBJ1-1, with a possible D match to TRBD1 (5 bases). This CDR3 has 15 amino acids. Germline loops: CDR1 SEHNR, CDR2 FQNEAQ (reference sequence). V was cut by 5 bases and J by 0 bases, with 13 bases left in between. This chain's CDR3 is CASSPTTAMNTEAFF. In DNA, the CDR3 is TGTGCCAGCAGCCCGACGACAGCGATGAACACTGAAGCTTTCTTT.

This chain uses TRBV9 with TRBJ2-3, with TRBD1 matching over 8 bases. V was clipped by 2 bases and J by 2 bases; unmatched bases: 4. The V gene's germline CDR1 is SGDLS and CDR2 YYNGEE. CDR3 length: 15 amino acids. The CDR3 loop reads CASSVGQGVTDTQYF. The DNA for the CDR3 is TGTGCCAGCAGCGTCGGACAGGGAGTCACAGATACGCAGTATTTT.

This chain joins TRBV7-9 and TRBJ2-3, with 9 bases that match TRBD2. Germline loops: CDR1 SEHNR, CDR2 FQNEAQ (reference sequence). Losses at the gene ends were 5 bases for V and 2 bases for J; bases not matched to a gene: 8. The CDR3 extends over 16 amino acids. The CDR3 region has the DNA TGTGCCAGCAGCGCGATGACTAGCGGAGACACAGATACGCAGTATTTT. Protein: CASSAMTSGDTDTQYF.

The chain employs TRBV10-2 and TRBJ2-5, with 12 bases lining up with TRBD2. Germline V CDR1 and CDR2: WSHSY, SAAADI. V shed 3 bases and J 6 bases; nucleotides not matched to a gene: 11. The CDR3 is 17 residues long. In DNA form, the CDR3 reads TGCGCCAGCAGTGAAATTAGGCTAGCGGGAGGGCCGCAGACCCAGTACTTC. It yields the protein CASSEIRLAGGPQTQYF.

The chain employs TRBV3-1 (or the pseudogene TRBV3-2) and TRBJ2-7; TRBD1 matches 7 bases. The V and J ends lost 0 bases and 4 bases, in that order; junction bases with no gene match: 9. This CDR3 region has 16 residues. The V gene's germline CDR1 is LGHDT and CDR2 YNNKEL (reference sequence). CDR3 amino acids: CASSQESRGGWYEQYF. The CDR3 nucleotides are TGTGCCAGCAGCCAAGAAAGTCGAGGGGGCTGGTACGAGCAGTACTTC.

The gene calls are TRBV18 and TRBJ1-6, with D possibly being TRBD1 (6 bases). From germline, CDR1 is KGHSH and CDR2 LQKENI. The CDR3 contains 14 residues. The V gene lost 3 bases and the J gene lost 7 bases, with 10 bases spanning the gap. CDR3 in DNA: TGTGCCAGCTCACCCCGGACAGAGAATTCACCCCTCCACTTT. Translated: CASSPRTENSPLHF.

Remarks on this clone: A much larger clone is a single base away; this may be a read error. This chain links TRBV27 with TRBJ1-1; 7 nucleotides match TRBD1. The CDR3 runs 13 residues. The germline V gene encodes CDR1 MNHEY and CDR2 SMNVEV (reference sequence). V trimming: 3 bases; J trimming: 3 bases; junction bases outside the gene matches: 1. CDR3 residues: CASSFQGDTEAFF. As DNA, the CDR3 is TGTGCCAGCAGTTTCCAGGGGGACACTGAAGCTTTCTTT.

The rearrangement joins TRBV4-2 to TRBJ1-1; D might be TRBD1 (5 bases). This CDR3 contains 16 residues. Trimming cost V 4 bases and J 3 bases, with 18 bases left between them. CDR1 and CDR2 (germline): LGHNA, YNFKEQ. CDR3 sequence: CASSPRRGGEHTEAFF. The CDR3 nucleotides are TGTGCCAGCAGCCCTCGAAGGGGCGGGGAGCACACTGAAGCTTTCTTT.

The CDR3 here is CASSSEGGFGNIQYF. The CDR3 coding sequence is TGTGCCAGCAGTTCGGAGGGGGGGTTCGGGAACATTCAGTACTTC. This chain uses TRBV11-3 with TRBJ2-4; possibly TRBD2 for D (7 bases). This CDR3 has 15 amino acids. In germline, CDR1 is SGHNT, CDR2 YENEEA. The V and J ends lost 6 bases and 7 bases respectively, with 19 bases between them.

J is TRBJ2-1 and V is TRBV4-3, with 10 bases identical to TRBD2. J was trimmed by 4 bases and V by 4 bases; bases with no gene match: 4. Germline V gene sequence: CDR1 LGHNA, CDR2 YSLEER. CDR3 length: 15 amino acids. DNA of the CDR3: TGCGCCAGCAGCCGGAGCGGGAGGGAGTACAATGAGCAGTTCTTC. Protein sequence: CASSRSGREYNEQFF.

The chain employs TRBV3-1 (or the pseudogene TRBV3-2) and TRBJ1-4; 9 nucleotides align to TRBD1. V lost 6 bases, J lost 3 bases, and 5 bases stayed unmatched. The CDR3 is 15 amino acids. The germline CDR1 and CDR2 sequences are LGHDT and YNNKEL (reference sequence). CDR3 loop: CASSLQGASNEKLFF. The CDR3 DNA follows: TGTGCCAGCAGTCTACAGGGGGCATCTAATGAAAAACTGTTTTTT.

The chain combines TRBV7-9 with TRBJ2-1; 11 positions agree with TRBD2. The ends lost 5 bases at V and 1 base at J; junction bases unmatched: 7. The length of the CDR3 is 17 residues. Germline V gene lookup returns CDR1 SEHNR and CDR2 FQNEAQ (reference sequence). CDR3 sequence: CASSRPTSGRSYNEQFF. DNA for the CDR3: TGTGCCAGCAGCCGTCCTACTAGCGGGAGATCCTACAATGAGCAGTTCTTC.

The chain links TRBV5-5 to TRBJ1-5; tentatively, D is TRBD1 (6 bases). The V end was cut by 0 bases, the J end by 0 bases, with 7 bases between. Per the germline V gene, CDR1 is SGHKS and CDR2 is YYEKEE (reference sequence). This CDR3 region has 15 residues. The CDR3 loop reads CASSLADSSNQPQHF. DNA for the CDR3: TGTGCCAGCAGCTTGGCGGACAGTAGCAATCAGCCCCAGCATTTT.

The CDR3: CASSHHLDRGLYGYTF. The CDR3 DNA reads TGTGCCAGCAGCCACCACCTCGACAGGGGCCTCTATGGCTACACCTTC. This chain connects TRBV7-9 to TRBJ1-2; 8 bases fit TRBD1. The germline gives CDR1 SEHNR, CDR2 FQNEAQ (reference sequence). J lost 4 bases, V lost 5 bases, and 12 bases had no gene match. CDR3 length: 16 amino acids.

The chain recombines TRBV27 with TRBJ2-7, with 12 nucleotides matching TRBD1. The CDR3 runs to 15 residues. V shed 4 bases and J 2 bases; nucleotides not matched to a gene: 3. Germline CDR1 is MNHEY and CDR2 is SMNVEV (reference sequence). CDR3 coding DNA: TGTGCCAGCAGTTCCGGGACAGGGGGCCCCTACGAGCAGTACTTC. It is translated as CASSSGTGGPYEQYF.

The chain joins TRBV7-2 to TRBJ1-2; D gene uncertain. Trimming took 1 base from V and 4 from J, leaving 7 bases between them. Germline V gene sequence: CDR1 SGHTA, CDR2 FQGNSA. There are 13 residues in the CDR3. The CDR3 is CASSLVGAYGYTF. As DNA, the CDR3 is TGTGCCAGCAGCTTAGTCGGTGCCTATGGCTACACCTTC.

This chain uses TRBV21-1 with TRBJ2-1; TRBD2, the table's D call, was not compared with the DNA. TRBV21-1 is marked as a pseudogene. The CDR3 has 19 amino acids. The CDR3 DNA follows: TGTGCCAGCAGCACTCCGACTAGCGGGAGAGGAAGCTCCTACAATGAGCAGTTCTTC. This encodes CASSTPTSGRGSSYNEQFF.